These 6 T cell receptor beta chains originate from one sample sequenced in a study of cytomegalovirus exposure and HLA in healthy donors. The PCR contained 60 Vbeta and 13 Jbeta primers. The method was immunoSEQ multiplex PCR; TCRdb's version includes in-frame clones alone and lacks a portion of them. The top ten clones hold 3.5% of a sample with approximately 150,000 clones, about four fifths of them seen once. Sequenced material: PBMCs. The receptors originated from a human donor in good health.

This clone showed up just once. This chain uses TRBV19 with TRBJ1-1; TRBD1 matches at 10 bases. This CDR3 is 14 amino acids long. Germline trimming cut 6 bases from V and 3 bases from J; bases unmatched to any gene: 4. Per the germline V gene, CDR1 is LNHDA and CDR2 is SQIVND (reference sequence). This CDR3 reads CASRTGGFDTEAFF. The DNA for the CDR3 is TGTGCCAGTAGGACAGGGGGCTTTGACACTGAAGCTTTCTTT.

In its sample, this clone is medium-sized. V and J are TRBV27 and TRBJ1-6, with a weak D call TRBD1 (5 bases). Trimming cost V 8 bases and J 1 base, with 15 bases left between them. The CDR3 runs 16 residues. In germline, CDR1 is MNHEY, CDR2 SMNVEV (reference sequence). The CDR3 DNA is TGTGCCAGCGGTAGTTTTGGGGCGTCCTATAATTCACCCCTCCACTTT. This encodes CASGSFGASYNSPLHF.

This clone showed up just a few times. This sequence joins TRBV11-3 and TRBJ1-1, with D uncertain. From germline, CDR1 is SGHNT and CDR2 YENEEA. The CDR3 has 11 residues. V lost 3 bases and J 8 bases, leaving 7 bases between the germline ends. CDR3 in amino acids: CASSFTGEAFF. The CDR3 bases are TGTGCCAGCAGCTTTACGGGGGAAGCTTTCTTT.

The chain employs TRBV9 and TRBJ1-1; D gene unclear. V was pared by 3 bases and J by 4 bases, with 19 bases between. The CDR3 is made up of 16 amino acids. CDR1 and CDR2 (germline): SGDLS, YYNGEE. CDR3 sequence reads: CASSAGPREMGTEAFF. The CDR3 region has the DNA TGTGCCAGCAGCGCCGGACCTCGGGAAATGGGCACTGAAGCTTTCTTT.

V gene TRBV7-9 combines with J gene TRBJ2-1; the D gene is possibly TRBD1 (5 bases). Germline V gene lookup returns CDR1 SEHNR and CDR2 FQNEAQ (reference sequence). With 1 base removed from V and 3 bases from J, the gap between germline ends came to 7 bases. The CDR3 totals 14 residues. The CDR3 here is CASSLVGDYNEQFF. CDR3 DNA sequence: TGTGCCAGCAGCTTAGTAGGGGACTACAATGAGCAGTTCTTC.

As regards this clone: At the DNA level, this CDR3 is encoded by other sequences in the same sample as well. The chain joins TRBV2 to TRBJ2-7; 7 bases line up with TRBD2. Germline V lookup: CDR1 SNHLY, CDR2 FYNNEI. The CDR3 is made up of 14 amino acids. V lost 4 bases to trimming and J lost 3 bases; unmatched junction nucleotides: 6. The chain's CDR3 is CASSVASGYYEQYF. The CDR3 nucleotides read TGTGCCAGCAGTGTGGCTAGCGGATACTACGAGCAGTACTTC.